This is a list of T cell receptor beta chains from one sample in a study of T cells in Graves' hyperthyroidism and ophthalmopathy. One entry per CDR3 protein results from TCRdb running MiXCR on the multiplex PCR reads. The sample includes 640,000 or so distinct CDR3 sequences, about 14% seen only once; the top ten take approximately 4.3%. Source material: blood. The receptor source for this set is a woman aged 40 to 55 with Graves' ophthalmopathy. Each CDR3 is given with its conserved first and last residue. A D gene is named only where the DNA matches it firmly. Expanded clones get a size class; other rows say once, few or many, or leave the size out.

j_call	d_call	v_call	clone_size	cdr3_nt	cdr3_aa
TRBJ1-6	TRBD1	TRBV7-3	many	TGTGCCAGCAGCTCGATGGGACAGGGCCGCTCACCCCTCCACTTT	CASSSMGQGRSPLHF
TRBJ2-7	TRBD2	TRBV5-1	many	TGCGCCAGCAGCTTGGGGCTAGCGGGAGGCGGTTCCTACGAGCAGTACTTC	CASSLGLAGGGSYEQYF
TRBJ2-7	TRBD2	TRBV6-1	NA	TGTGCCAGCAGCGGAGGACTAGCGGGAGATATATACGAGCAGTACTTC	CASSGGLAGDIYEQYF
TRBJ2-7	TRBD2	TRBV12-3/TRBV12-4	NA	TGTGCCAGCACCCGGGGGGGGCAGTTCTACGAGCAGTACTTC	CASTRGGQFYEQYF
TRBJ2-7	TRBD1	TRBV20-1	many	TGCAGTGCTAGACCCGGACAGGGAACGAAGGAGGACGAGCAGTACTTC	CSARPGQGTKEDEQYF
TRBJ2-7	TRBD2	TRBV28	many	TGTGCCAGCAGTTCTAGCGGGAGAGGGGGCGAGCAGTACTTC	CASSSSGRGGEQYF
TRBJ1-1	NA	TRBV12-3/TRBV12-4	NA	TGTGCCAGCAGTAACAGCGCGAGGATTATGAACACTGAAGCTTTCTTT	CASSNSARIMNTEAFF
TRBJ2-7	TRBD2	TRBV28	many	TGTGCCAGCAGTGTAGCGGGAGGCAGAAACTACGAGCAGTACTTC	CASSVAGGRNYEQYF
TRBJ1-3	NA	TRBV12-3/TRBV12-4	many	TGTGCCAGCGGGAGGAGGGCTGGAAACACCATATATTTT	CASGRRAGNTIYF
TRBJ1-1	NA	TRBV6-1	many	TGTGCCAGCAAGGTACAGGGCGATACTGAAGCTTTCTTT	CASKVQGDTEAFF
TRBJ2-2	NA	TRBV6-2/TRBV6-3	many	TGTGCCAGCAGTTACAGGTCCGGGGAGCTGTTTTTT	CASSYRSGELFF
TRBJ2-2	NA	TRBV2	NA	TGTGCCATTACGACATTAGGCACCGGGGAGCTGTTTTTT	CAITTLGTGELFF
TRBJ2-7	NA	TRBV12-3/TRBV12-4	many	TGTGCCAGCAGTTTCCGGATGGGGGCCGGGGAGCAGTACTTC	CASSFRMGAGEQYF
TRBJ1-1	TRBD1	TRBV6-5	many	TGTGCCAGCAGTTACTCAAGGACAGGGCACGCTTTCTTT	CASSYSRTGHAFF
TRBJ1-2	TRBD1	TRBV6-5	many	TGTGCCAGCAGTCACTCTGGGACAGGGTCCTATGGCTACACCTTC	CASSHSGTGSYGYTF
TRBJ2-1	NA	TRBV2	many	TGTGCCAGCAGATCGGACATACAGGCCTCCTACAATGAGCAGTTCTTC	CASRSDIQASYNEQFF
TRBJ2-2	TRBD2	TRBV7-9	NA	TGTGCCACTGGACTAGGAGAAAAGACCGGGGAGCTGTTTTTT	CATGLGEKTGELFF
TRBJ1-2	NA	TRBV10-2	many	TGCGCCACCCGACCCGGGGCAGATAACTATGGCTACACCTTC	CATRPGADNYGYTF
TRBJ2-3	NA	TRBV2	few	TGTGCCAGCAGTGGCTCCGGGCCCCCCTTTAATACGCAGTATTTT	CASSGSGPPFNTQYF
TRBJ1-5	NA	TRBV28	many	TGTGCCAGCACGGAAAGAAGAGGACAGCCCCAGCATTTT	CASTERRGQPQHF
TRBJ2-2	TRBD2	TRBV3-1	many	TGTGCCAGCAGCCAAGCGGCTAGCGGGAAGAAAGGGGAGCTGTTTTTT	CASSQAASGKKGELFF
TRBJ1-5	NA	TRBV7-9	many	TGTGCCAGCAGCTTAGGGGAGGGTAGCAATCAGCCCCAGCATTTT	CASSLGEGSNQPQHF
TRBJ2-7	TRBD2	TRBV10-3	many	TGTGCCATCAGTGAAACTAGCGGGAGGAACGAGCAGTACTTC	CAISETSGRNEQYF
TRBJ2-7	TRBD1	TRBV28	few	TGTGCCAGCAGTCAACTGACAGGGGAAGTCTATAACGAGCAGTACTTC	CASSQLTGEVYNEQYF
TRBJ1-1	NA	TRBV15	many	TGTGCCACCAGCAGAGATCCCGACAGCGAAGCTTTCTTT	CATSRDPDSEAFF
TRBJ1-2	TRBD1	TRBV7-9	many	TGTGCCAGCAGCCCCGGCCCAGGGGGTGCTCAGGGCTACACCTTC	CASSPGPGGAQGYTF
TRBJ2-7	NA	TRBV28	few	TGTGCCAGCAGTTCCCCAGCCGCAGGGGTCTACGAGCAGTACTTC	CASSSPAAGVYEQYF
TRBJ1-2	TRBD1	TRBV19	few	TGTGCCAGTAGTACAAGGACAGGGGGCGGCTACACCTTC	CASSTRTGGGYTF
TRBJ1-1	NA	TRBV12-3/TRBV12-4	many	TGTGCCAGCAGTTTTGCAGGGGCAGGTGAAGCTTTCTTT	CASSFAGAGEAFF
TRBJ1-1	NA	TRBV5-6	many	TGTGCCAGCAGCATTCCGTTGGCTGAAGCTTTCTTT	CASSIPLAEAFF
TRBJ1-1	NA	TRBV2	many	TGTGCCAGCAGTGTGGTCAGGCTGGGCGCTTTCTTT	CASSVVRLGAFF
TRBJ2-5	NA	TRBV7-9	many	TGTGCCAGCAGCTTTGACAGGGCGGGGGAGACCCAGTACTTC	CASSFDRAGETQYF
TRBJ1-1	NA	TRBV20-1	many	TGCAGTGCTAGTACGGTTTTGAACACTGAAGCTTTCTTT	CSASTVLNTEAFF
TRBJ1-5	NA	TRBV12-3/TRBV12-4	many	TGTGCCAGCAGTACCTACTGGTATCAGCCCCAGCATTTT	CASSTYWYQPQHF
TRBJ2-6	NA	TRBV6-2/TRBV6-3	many	TGTGCCAGCAGTTCACGCTACCCACGGGGTGGGGCCAACGTCCTGACTTTC	CASSSRYPRGGANVLTF
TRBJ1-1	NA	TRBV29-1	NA	TGCAGCGTCCGGAACGCCCCCAACTGGGGCACTGAAGCTTTCTTT	CSVRNAPNWGTEAFF
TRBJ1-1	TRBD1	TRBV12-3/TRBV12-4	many	TGTGCCAGCAGTTTGGCAGGGGGCTCTAACACTGAAGCTTTCTTT	CASSLAGGSNTEAFF
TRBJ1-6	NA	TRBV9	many	TGTGCCAGCAGCCCAAGGGCGAGCTCCTATAATTCACCCCTCCACTTT	CASSPRASSYNSPLHF
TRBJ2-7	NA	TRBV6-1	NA	TGTGCCAGCAAGCCGGGCTTAGGGCAGTACTTC	CASKPGLGQYF
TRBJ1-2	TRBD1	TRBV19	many	TGTGCCAGTAGTGTCACAGGGGAGAAAACTTATGGCTACACCTTC	CASSVTGEKTYGYTF
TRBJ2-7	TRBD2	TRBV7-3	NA	TGTGCCAGCAGCTTTGGACTAGCGGGAGACATCCACGAGCAGTACTTC	CASSFGLAGDIHEQYF
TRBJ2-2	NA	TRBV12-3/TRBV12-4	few	TGTGCCAGCAGTTTCCAGGGGGGCGTCGGGGAGCTGTTTTTT	CASSFQGGVGELFF
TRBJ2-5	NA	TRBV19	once	TGTGCCAGTAGTGGAGAAAAAGGGACCATCCAAGAGACCCAGTACTTC	CASSGEKGTIQETQYF
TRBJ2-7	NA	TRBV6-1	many	TGTGCCAGCAGCCCCGACAGGAGATACGAGCAGTACTTC	CASSPDRRYEQYF